The present entry profiles one T cell receptor (beta chain) with its context. The data derive from a study of T cell changes during pregnancy in multiple sclerosis. TCRdb's copy holds only in-frame clones and misses some; the assay was immunoSEQ multiplex PCR. This table holds around 39,000 clones, 80% to 90% found once. CDR3 size: 14 residues. The V end lost 4 bases, the J end lost 2 bases, and 11 bases lay between the germline ends. Germline CDR1 KGHSH, CDR2 LQKENI. The specimen comprised CD4+ T cells from peripheral blood mononuclear cells, sampled before pregnancy. V gene TRBV18 combines with J gene TRBJ1-1; D call uncertain. This receptor was taken from a female donor with multiple sclerosis, enrolled in a pregnancy study. The CDR3 nucleotides are TGTGCCAGCTCACTGGAACGGGTCAACACTGAAGCTTTCTTT. Its translation is CASSLERVNTEAFF.